This section outlines one T cell receptor (beta chain) sequence together with its context. Its antigen remains unknown. The sample belongs to a study of cytomegalovirus exposure and HLA in healthy donors. Study-wide results and caveats: The authors enumerated 150 to 200 TCR beta chains as linked to cytomegalovirus. Cytomegalovirus status was reportedly diagnosed by the classifier with high sensitivity and specificity. The likely explanation for a cluster of highly shared sequence variants was sequencing artifact.

Trimming stripped 3 bases from V and 6 bases from J, with 14 bases between. This CDR3 comprises 14 residues. Germline-derived CDR1 and CDR2 are MDHEN and SYDVKM. Primers: 60 Vbeta forward and 13 Jbeta reverse. Profiling relied on immunoSEQ multiplex PCR, and the TCRdb table lists in-frame clones only, not all of them. The table has some 130,000 clones, around four fifths seen once. This chain links TRBV28 with TRBJ2-5, with D maybe TRBD2 (5 bases). The sequence was collected from a male donor in good health and CMV-seropositive. Input material: PBMCs. CDR3 in amino acids: CASSFGVAWQTQYF. The CDR3 region has the DNA TGTGCCAGCAGTTTCGGGGTAGCGTGGCAGACCCAGTACTTC.